The 16 T cell receptor beta chains given below trace back to one sample, sequenced in a study of cytomegalovirus exposure and HLA in healthy donors. This PCR relied on a set of 60 Vbeta primers and 13 Jbeta primers. Method: immunoSEQ multiplex PCR; TCRdb's copy keeps in-frame clones and lacks some. This sample has 100,000 to 150,000 clones; 77% occur once, and the top ten carry roughly 4.2%. The sequenced material came from PBMCs. The receptors were sampled from a male donor in good health and CMV-seropositive.

A single count supports this clone. The V and J genes are TRBV5-1 and TRBJ2-5, with TRBD2 identical over 7 bases. The CDR3 covers 14 residues. Trimming removed 4 bases from V and 1 base from J; junction bases left unmatched: 4. In germline, CDR1 is SGHRS, CDR2 YFSETQ. CDR3 sequence reads: CASSPGGGQETQYF. Written as DNA, the CDR3 is TGCGCCAGCAGCCCTGGCGGGGGCCAAGAGACCCAGTACTTC.

The V and J genes are TRBV28 and TRBJ2-1; 10 bases match TRBD1. V shed 5 bases, J shed 10 bases, and the junction held 11 bases outside the gene matches. The CDR3 sequence is 15 residues long. Germline V CDR1 and CDR2: MDHEN, SYDVKM. In DNA form, the CDR3 reads TGTGCCAGCAGTGCTCCGGGACAGGGGATAGGGGAGCAGTTCTTC. It is translated as CASSAPGQGIGEQFF. The full variable domain, completed using reference TRBV28 and TRBJ2-1, is DVKVTQSSRYLVKRTGEKVFLECVQDMDHENMFWYRQDPGLGLRLIYFSYDVKMKEKGDIPEGYSVSREKKERFSLILESASTNQTSMYLCASSAPGQGIGEQFFGPGTRLTVL.

This clone came up a few times. This sequence joins TRBV7-9 and TRBJ1-4, with 8 nucleotides matching TRBD1. Germline CDR1 and CDR2: SEHNR and FQNEAQ (reference sequence). This CDR3 has 14 residues. V lost 3 bases and J lost 8; bases outside the gene matches: 5. CDR3 amino acids: CASSFDRGEEKLFF. The CDR3 bases are TGTGCCAGCAGCTTTGACAGGGGTGAAGAAAAACTGTTTTTT. The entire variable domain, with the rest obtained from reference TRBV7-9 and TRBJ1-4, is as follows: DTGVSQNPRHKITKRGQNVTFRCDPISEHNRLYWYRQTLGQGPEFLTYFQNEAQLEKSRLLSDRFSAERPKGSFSTLEIQRTEQGDSAMYLCASSFDRGEEKLFFGSGTQLSVL.

The chain joins TRBV13 to TRBJ2-7; the D is unclear. Germline lookup yields CDR1 PRHDT and CDR2 FYEKMQ (reference sequence). Trimming took 5 bases from V and 2 from J, leaving 13 bases between them. The CDR3 sequence is 14 residues long. CDR3 nucleotides: TGTGCCAGCAGCCCTCGTCGGAGAGCCTACGAGCAGTACTTC. Its protein product is CASSPRRRAYEQYF.

This sequence joins TRBV2 and TRBJ1-5; TRBD1 aligns across 11 bases. This CDR3 is built from 15 residues. The V gene end was trimmed by 7 bases and the J gene end by 8 bases; junction bases not matched to a gene: 10. The germline V gene has CDR1 SNHLY and CDR2 FYNNEI. CDR3 in amino acids: CASTLDRGRREPQHF. The CDR3 DNA is TGTGCCAGCACCCTGGACAGGGGGCGCAGGGAGCCCCAGCATTTT.

The chain is built from TRBV4-1 and TRBJ2-7; 8 bases align to TRBD1. The CDR3 extends over 16 amino acids. Germline lookup yields CDR1 MGHRA and CDR2 YSYEKL. Trimming took 0 bases from V and 3 from J; bases not matched to a gene: 7. The CDR3 region is CASSQDPGQGVYEQYF. The CDR3 DNA is TGCGCCAGCAGCCAAGACCCTGGACAGGGAGTCTACGAGCAGTACTTC.

The genes are TRBV27 and TRBJ2-1; 11 bases are a match to TRBD2. Germline assignment: CDR1 MNHEY and CDR2 SMNVEV (reference sequence). The CDR3 runs to 17 residues. Trimming removed 7 bases from V and 9 bases from J; junction bases left unmatched: 17. For the CDR3, the DNA is TGTGCCAGCATAGGAGGTAGCGGGAGGGCCCGTCAGATTGAGCAGTTCTTC. This encodes CASIGGSGRARQIEQFF.

V usage is TRBV7-9 and J usage is TRBJ1-2; D is ambiguous. V was trimmed by 1 base and J by 7 bases, leaving 10 bases between them. The CDR3 covers 13 residues. Germline V CDR1 and CDR2: SEHNR, FQNEAQ (reference sequence). This CDR3 reads CASSLGESGGYTF. The CDR3 DNA reads as TGTGCCAGCAGCTTAGGGGAGAGTGGTGGCTACACCTTC.

The chain recombines TRBV30 with TRBJ2-7, with D hard to call. This CDR3 contains 13 residues. The germline CDR1 and CDR2 sequences are GTSNPN and SVGIG (reference sequence). V was cut by 0 bases and J by 2 bases, with 8 bases left in between. Here the CDR3 DNA reads TGTGCCTGGAGTGTATCAGTCACCTACGAGCAGTACTTC. This encodes CAWSVSVTYEQYF.

The V gene is TRBV5-1, the J gene TRBJ1-1; no firm D call. CDR1 and CDR2 from the germline V gene are SGHRS and YFSETQ. V lost 0 bases, J lost 1 base, and 10 bases lay in between. This CDR3 has 15 amino acids. This chain's CDR3 is CASSLDRLGNTEAFF. CDR3 DNA sequence: TGCGCCAGCAGCTTGGATCGCCTAGGGAACACTGAAGCTTTCTTT.

The chain has TRBV19 and TRBJ2-1; D is perhaps TRBD2 (5 bases). V lost 6 bases and J lost 10, with 19 bases in between. This CDR3 spans 14 amino acids. The germline V gene has CDR1 LNHDA and CDR2 SQIVND (reference sequence). This CDR3 reads CASSFGLGLREQFF. As DNA, the CDR3 is TGTGCCAGTAGCTTCGGACTGGGCTTGCGGGAGCAGTTCTTC. Full variable domain (missing parts from reference TRBV19 and TRBJ2-1): DGGITQSPKYLFRKEGQNVTLSCEQNLNHDAMYWYRQDPGQGLRLIYYSQIVNDFQKGDIAEGYSVSREKKESFPLTVTSAQKNPTAFYLCASSFGLGLREQFFGPGTRLTVL.

The chain is built from TRBV7-8 and TRBJ1-5, with D tentatively TRBD1 (5 bases). V lost 3 bases, J lost 6 bases, and 12 bases lay in between. The CDR3 sequence is 14 residues long. Germline CDR1 SGHVS, CDR2 FQNEAQ. The CDR3 region has the DNA TGTGCCAGCAGCTTTGTGGGGGGAGGTCAGCCCCAGCATTTT. Protein product: CASSFVGGGQPQHF.

DNA for the CDR3: TGTGCCAGCAGTGAACAAGGGGAAGATACGCAGTATTTT. It is translated as CASSEQGEDTQYF. The chain is built from TRBV6-1 and TRBJ2-3; D is perhaps TRBD1 (5 bases). Germline V gene lookup returns CDR1 MNHNS and CDR2 SASEGT. Trimming pared 2 bases from V and 5 bases from J, leaving 8 bases between. This CDR3 has 13 amino acids.

J is TRBJ1-4 and V is TRBV7-9, with 7 bases fitting TRBD1. Germline CDR1 reads SEHNR; CDR2 reads FQNEAQ (reference sequence). V was pared by 11 bases and J by 3 bases, with 3 bases of the junction left unmatched. This CDR3 has 12 residues. CDR3 DNA sequence: TGTGCCGGGGGACAGTCTAATGAAAAACTGTTTTTT. The encoded protein is CAGGQSNEKLFF.

The CDR3 spells CASSLQETQYF. Written as DNA, the CDR3 is TGTGCCAGCAGCCTCCAAGAGACCCAGTACTTC. This sequence joins TRBV11-2 and TRBJ2-5; D ambiguous. V was trimmed by 5 bases and J by 1 base, leaving 2 bases between them. In germline, CDR1 is SGHAT, CDR2 FQNNGV. The CDR3 contains 11 residues.

This clone appeared a single time. V gene TRBV7-6 combines with J gene TRBJ1-6; no definite D call. The length of the CDR3 is 17 residues. Trimming cost V 3 bases and J 9 bases, with 21 bases left between them. The germline V gene encodes CDR1 SGHVS and CDR2 FNYEAQ. For the CDR3, the DNA is TGTGCCAGCAGCTTCGCTGTTGGGTGGGAGGGAAGTTCACCCCTCCACTTT. It translates to CASSFAVGWEGSSPLHF. Full variable domain (outside the CDR3, taken from reference TRBV7-6 and TRBJ1-6): GAGVSQSPRYKVTKRGQDVALRCDPISGHVSLYWYRQALGQGPEFLTYFNYEAQQDKSGLPNDRFSAERPEGSISTLTIQRTEQRDSAMYRCASSFAVGWEGSSPLHFGNGTRLTVT.